The T cell receptor beta chain under discussion was sequenced for a study of T cells after somatic rescue of genetic block. Data came from immunoSEQ multiplex PCR; TCRdb stores just in-frame clones and leaves some out. This table has fewer than 150,000 clones, around 90% appearing once. In germline, CDR1 is KGHSY, CDR2 FQNENV. V gave up 0 bases and J gave up 11 bases; unmatched junction bases: 9. The CDR3 spans 14 residues. The chain couples TRBV16 to TRBJ1-1; 7 bases map to TRBD1. The receptor comes from a woman aged 18-30 years. The specimen was peripheral blood mononuclear cells (PBMCs). The CDR3 sequence is CASSQSDRAVRAFF. CDR3 sequence (DNA): TGTGCCAGCAGCCAATCCGACAGGGCCGTTAGGGCTTTCTTT.